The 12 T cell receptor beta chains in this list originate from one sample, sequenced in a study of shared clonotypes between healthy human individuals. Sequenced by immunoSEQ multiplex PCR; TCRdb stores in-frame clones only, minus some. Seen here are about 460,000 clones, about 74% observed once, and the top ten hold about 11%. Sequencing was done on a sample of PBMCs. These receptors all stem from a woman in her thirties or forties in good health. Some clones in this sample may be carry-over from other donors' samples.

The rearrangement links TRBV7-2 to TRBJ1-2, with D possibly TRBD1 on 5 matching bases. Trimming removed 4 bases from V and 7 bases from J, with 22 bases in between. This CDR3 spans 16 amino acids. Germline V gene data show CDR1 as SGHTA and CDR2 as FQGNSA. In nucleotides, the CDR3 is TGTGCCAGCAGCTCGTTGGGGGAGGGGAGGAGTGGTGGCTACACCTTC. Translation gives CASSSLGEGRSGGYTF.

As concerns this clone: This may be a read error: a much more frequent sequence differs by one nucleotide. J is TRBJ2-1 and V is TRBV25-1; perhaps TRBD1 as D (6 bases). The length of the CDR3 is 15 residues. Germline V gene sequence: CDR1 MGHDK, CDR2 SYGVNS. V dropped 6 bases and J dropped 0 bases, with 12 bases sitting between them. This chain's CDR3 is CASRGQACSYNEQFF. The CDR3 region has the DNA TGTGCCAGCAGGGGACAAGCGTGCTCCTACAATGAGCAGTTCTTC.

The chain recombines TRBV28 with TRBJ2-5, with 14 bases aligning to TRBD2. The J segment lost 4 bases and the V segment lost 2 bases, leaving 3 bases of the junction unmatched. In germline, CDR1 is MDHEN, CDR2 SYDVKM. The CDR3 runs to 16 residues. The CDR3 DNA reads TGTGCCAGCAGTTTAGGGACTAGCGGGAGAGTAGAGACCCAGTACTTC. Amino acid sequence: CASSLGTSGRVETQYF.

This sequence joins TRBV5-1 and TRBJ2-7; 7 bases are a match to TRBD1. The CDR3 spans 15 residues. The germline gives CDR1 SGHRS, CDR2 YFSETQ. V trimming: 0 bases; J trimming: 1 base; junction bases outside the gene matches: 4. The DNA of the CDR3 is TGCGCCAGCAGCTTGGCGTCAGGGGGATCCTACGAGCAGTACTTC. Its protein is CASSLASGGSYEQYF. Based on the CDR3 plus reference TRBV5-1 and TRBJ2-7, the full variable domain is KAGVTQTPRYLIKTRGQQVTLSCSPISGHRSVSWYQQTPGQGLQFLFEYFSETQRNKGNFPGRFSGRQFSNSRSEMNVSTLELGDSALYLCASSLASGGSYEQYFGPGTRLTVT.

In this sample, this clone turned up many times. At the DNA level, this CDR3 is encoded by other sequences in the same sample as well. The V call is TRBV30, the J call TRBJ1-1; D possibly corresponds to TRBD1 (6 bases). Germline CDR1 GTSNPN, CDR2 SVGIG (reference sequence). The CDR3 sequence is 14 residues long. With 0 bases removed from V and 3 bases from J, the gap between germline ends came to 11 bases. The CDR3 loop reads CAWSVPRGDTEAFF. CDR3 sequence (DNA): TGTGCCTGGAGTGTACCCAGGGGAGACACTGAAGCTTTCTTT. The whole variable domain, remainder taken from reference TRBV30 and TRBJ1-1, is SQTIHQWPATLVQPVGSPLSLECTVEGTSNPNLYWYRQAAGRGLQLLFYSVGIGQISSEVPQNLSASRPQDRQFILSSKKLLLSDSGFYLCAWSVPRGDTEAFFGQGTRLTVV.

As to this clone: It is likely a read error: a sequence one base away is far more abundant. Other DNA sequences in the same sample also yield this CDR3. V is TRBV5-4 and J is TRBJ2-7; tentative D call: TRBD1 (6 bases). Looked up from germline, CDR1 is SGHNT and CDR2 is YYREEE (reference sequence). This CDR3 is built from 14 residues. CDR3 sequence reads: CASSLGTALGEQYF. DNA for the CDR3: TGTGCCAGCAGCTTGGGGACAGCGCTTGGGGAGCAGTATTTC. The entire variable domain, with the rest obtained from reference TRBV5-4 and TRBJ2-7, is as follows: ETGVTQSPTHLIKTRGQQVTLRCSSQSGHNTVSWYQQALGQGPQFIFQYYREEENGRGNFPPRFSGLQFPNYSSELNVNALELDDSALYLCASSLGTALGEQYFGPGTRLTVT.

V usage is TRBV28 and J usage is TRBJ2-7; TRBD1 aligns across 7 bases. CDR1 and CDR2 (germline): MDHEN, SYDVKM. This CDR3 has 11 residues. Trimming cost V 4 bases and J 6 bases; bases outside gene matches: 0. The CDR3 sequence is CASSWTGEQYF. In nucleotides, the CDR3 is TGTGCCAGCAGTTGGACAGGCGAGCAGTACTTC.

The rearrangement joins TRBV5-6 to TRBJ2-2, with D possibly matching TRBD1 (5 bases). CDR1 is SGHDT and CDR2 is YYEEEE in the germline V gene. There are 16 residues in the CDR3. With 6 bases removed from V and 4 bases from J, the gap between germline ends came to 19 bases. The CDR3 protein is CASKNTGSLFTGELFF. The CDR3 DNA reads TGTGCCAGCAAGAATACAGGTTCTCTGTTCACCGGGGAGCTGTTTTTT. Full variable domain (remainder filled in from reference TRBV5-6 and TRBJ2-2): DAGVTQSPTHLIKTRGQQVTLRCSPKSGHDTVSWYQQALGQGPQFIFQYYEEEERQRGNFPDRFSGHQFPNYSSELNVNALLLGDSALYLCASKNTGSLFTGELFFGEGSRLTVL.

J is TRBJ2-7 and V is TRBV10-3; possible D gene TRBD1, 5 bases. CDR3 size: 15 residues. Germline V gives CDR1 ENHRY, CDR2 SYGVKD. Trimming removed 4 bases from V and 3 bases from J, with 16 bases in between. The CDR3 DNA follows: TGTGCCATCAGTGGGGGCCAGGAATGGGTCTACGAGCAGTACTTC. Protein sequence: CAISGGQEWVYEQYF.

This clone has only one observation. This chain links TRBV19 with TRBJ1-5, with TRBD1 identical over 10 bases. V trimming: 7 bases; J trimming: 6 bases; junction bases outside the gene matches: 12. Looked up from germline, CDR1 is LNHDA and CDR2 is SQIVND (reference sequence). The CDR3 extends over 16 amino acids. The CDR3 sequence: CASTKGQGISGQPQHF. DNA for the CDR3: TGTGCCAGTACCAAGGGACAGGGGATCAGCGGTCAGCCCCAGCATTTT.

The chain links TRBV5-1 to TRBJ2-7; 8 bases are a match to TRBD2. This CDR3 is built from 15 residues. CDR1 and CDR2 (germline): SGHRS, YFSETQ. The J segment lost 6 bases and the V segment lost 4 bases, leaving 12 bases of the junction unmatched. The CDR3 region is CASSAVVAGGFEQYF. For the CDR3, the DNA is TGCGCCAGCAGCGCCGTGGTGGCGGGAGGCTTCGAGCAGTACTTC.

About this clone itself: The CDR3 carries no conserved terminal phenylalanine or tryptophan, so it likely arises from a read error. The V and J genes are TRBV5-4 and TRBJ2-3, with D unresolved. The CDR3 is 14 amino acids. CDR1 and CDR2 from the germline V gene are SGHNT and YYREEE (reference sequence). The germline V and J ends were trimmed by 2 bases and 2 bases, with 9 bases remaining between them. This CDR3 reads CASSLRGYTDTQYL. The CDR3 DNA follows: TGTGCCAGCAGCTTACGCGGCTACACAGATACGCAGTATCTT.